Shown below are 27 T cell receptor beta chains from a single sample sequenced in a study of T cell repertoires in cytomegalovirus infection. TCRdb recomputed calls from the reads with MiXCR, one row per CDR3 protein. This sample has 700,000 to 850,000 distinct CDR3 sequences, with approximately 30% found just once. These receptors have no known antigen. This specimen was cultured CD8+ T cells from PBMCs, taken from culture after CMV antigen stimulation. These receptors were collected from a human donor in good health (CMV status not recorded). Some clones in this sample may be carry-over from other donors' samples.

As concerns this clonotype: A much larger clonotype is one base distant, so this may be a read error. This chain joins TRBV7-6 and TRBJ2-5; D unclear. The CDR3 has 12 amino acids. The V end lost 8 bases, the J end lost 5 bases, and 12 bases lay between the germline ends. Germline CDR1 reads SGHVS; CDR2 reads FNYEAQ. The CDR3 sequence: CASGETWETQYF. The DNA for the CDR3 is TGTGCCAGCGGCGAGACATGGGAGACCCAGTACTTC.

CDR3 DNA sequence: TGTGCCAGTTCCCGCAGGGCGGACTACGAGCAGTACTTC. Translated: CASSRRADYEQYF. V gene TRBV19 combines with J gene TRBJ2-7; D is possibly TRBD1 (5 bases). This CDR3 spans 13 amino acids. The V gene's germline CDR1 is LNHDA and CDR2 SQIVND (reference sequence). Deletions cut 8 bases from V and 3 bases from J, with 14 bases between.

The chain is built from TRBV6-2 or TRBV6-3 and TRBJ1-3, with TRBD1 matching 7 bases. Germline CDR1 and CDR2: MNHEY and SVGEGT. The J segment lost 4 bases and the V segment lost 0 bases, leaving 9 bases of the junction unmatched. The CDR3 spans 17 residues. The CDR3 is CASSYSRQGAKGNTIYF. The CDR3, as DNA: TGTGCCAGCAGTTACTCGAGACAGGGAGCAAAAGGAAACACCATATATTTT.

Note on this clonotype: A much larger clone is a single base away; this may be a read error. J is TRBJ2-6 and V is TRBV6-1; D is perhaps TRBD2 (6 bases). Germline V gene sequence: CDR1 MNHNS, CDR2 SASEGT. The CDR3 runs 13 residues. CDR3 sequence: CVSSERGTNVLTF. The CDR3 region has the DNA TGTGTCAGCAGTGAACGGGGGACCAACGTCCTGACTTTC.

This clonotype occurred many times. The chain uses TRBV7-9 and TRBJ1-2, with a tentative D call TRBD1 (6 bases). This CDR3 spans 14 amino acids. The germline V gene has CDR1 SEHNR and CDR2 FQNEAQ (reference sequence). Trimming shortened V by 5 bases and J by 2 bases, and 12 bases separated the two germline ends. The CDR3 DNA sequence: TGTGCCAGCAGCCCCCCGACAGGCAACTATGGCTACACCTTC. Amino acid sequence: CASSPPTGNYGYTF.

The rearrangement uses TRBV12-3 or TRBV12-4 and TRBJ1-1; 9 bases map to TRBD1. V was pared by 7 bases and J by 4 bases, with 4 bases of the junction left unmatched. The CDR3 spans 13 residues. The CDR3 DNA follows: TGTGCCAGCACCATACAGGGGGCCACTGAAGCTTTCTTT. This codes for CASTIQGATEAFF.

The sample holds a few counts of this clonotype. The genes are TRBV7-9 and TRBJ2-3; perhaps TRBD1 as D (5 bases). CDR1 and CDR2 (germline): SEHNR, FQNEAQ (reference sequence). The CDR3 has 13 amino acids. V was clipped by 5 bases and J by 3 bases, with 9 bases between them. The CDR3 DNA sequence: TGTGCCAGCAGCCCTTGGACAACAGATACGCAGTATTTT. Translated, it gives CASSPWTTDTQYF.

V gene TRBV27 combines with J gene TRBJ1-1, with a tentative D call TRBD1 (6 bases). Trimming shortened V by 2 bases and J by 3 bases, and 13 bases separated the two germline ends. The CDR3 spans 15 residues. Germline V lookup: CDR1 MNHEY, CDR2 SMNVEV (reference sequence). The CDR3 here is CASSLGGPQDTEAFF. The CDR3 coding sequence is TGTGCCAGCAGTTTAGGGGGCCCCCAGGACACTGAAGCTTTCTTT.

This clonotype was picked up a small number of times. CDR3 amino acids: CASSGPLPGYTF. Written as DNA, the CDR3 is TGTGCCAGCAGCGGGCCCCTACCTGGCTACACCTTC. The gene calls are TRBV12-3 or TRBV12-4 and TRBJ1-2; D gene unclear. The V gene lost 6 bases and the J gene lost 7 bases, with 12 bases spanning the gap. The CDR3 loop spans 12 amino acids.

This sequence joins TRBV6-2 or TRBV6-3 and TRBJ2-1; possibly TRBD2 for D (7 bases). Trimming removed 5 bases at V and 2 bases at J, with 13 bases between. CDR1 is MNHEY and CDR2 is SVGEGT in the germline V gene. This CDR3 is built from 15 residues. The CDR3 region has the DNA TGTGCCAGCAGTAAAAAGGGGGGGGCCTACAATGAGCAGTTCTTC. This gives the protein CASSKKGGAYNEQFF.

Here the CDR3 DNA reads TGTGCCAGCAGTGAAGGGAAACTCGTCACCGGGGAGCTGTTTTTT. It yields the protein CASSEGKLVTGELFF. The chain combines TRBV6-2 or TRBV6-3 with TRBJ2-2, with D unresolved. V lost 5 bases, J lost 4 bases, and 14 bases lay in between. CDR3 length: 15 residues. Looked up from germline, CDR1 is MNHEY and CDR2 is SVGEGT.

This chain uses TRBV7-2 with TRBJ2-7, with D perhaps assigned TRBD1 or TRBD2 (5 bases each). Germline-derived CDR1 and CDR2 are SGHTA and FQGNSA. The CDR3 sequence is 15 residues long. Here the CDR3 reads CASSLGRDPVYEKYV. The CDR3 DNA follows: TGTGCCAGCAGCTTAGGCCGGGACCCTGTCTACGAGAAGTACGTC.

This clonotype showed up just a few times. The chain employs TRBV9 and TRBJ1-1; 10 nucleotides line up with TRBD1. This CDR3 comprises 17 residues. With V trimmed by 4 bases and J by 3 bases, 12 bases remained unmatched. Germline loops: CDR1 SGDLS, CDR2 YYNGEE. The CDR3 bases are TGTGCCAGCAGCCCGAGCCGACAGGGGGCATGGGACACTGAAGCTTTCTTT. It codes for CASSPSRQGAWDTEAFF.

This clonotype was counted only a few times. The chain uses TRBV10-3 and TRBJ2-2; D might be TRBD1 (5 bases). Trimming took 1 base from V and 5 from J, leaving 11 bases between them. Germline loops: CDR1 ENHRY, CDR2 SYGVKD. This CDR3 has 15 amino acids. CDR3 in DNA: TGTGCCATCAGTGAGTTTAGGGGCAAGACCGGGGAGCTGTTTTTT. It translates to CAISEFRGKTGELFF.

This clonotype occurred a few times. The V call is TRBV12-5, the J call TRBJ1-5; TRBD1 might be the D (5 bases). The CDR3 sequence is 16 residues long. V was clipped by 4 bases and J by 4 bases, with 17 bases between them. Germline assignment: CDR1 LGHNT and CDR2 FRNRAP. CDR3 DNA: TGTGCTAGTGGTTCTCCGACAGACAGTTCGAATCAGCCCCAGCATTTT. This gives the protein CASGSPTDSSNQPQHF.

J is TRBJ2-1 and V is TRBV29-1, with D uncertain. Germline-derived CDR1 and CDR2 are SQVTM and ANQGSEA. The CDR3 sequence is 14 residues long. Trimming pared 4 bases from V and 5 bases from J, leaving 15 bases between. DNA of the CDR3: TGCAGCGTTGTGTCTCCAGAGATTAACAATGAGCAGTTCTTC. Translation gives CSVVSPEINNEQFF.

Remarks on this clonotype: A junction end diverges from the germline sequence, so it may reflect a read error. The chain joins TRBV10-3 to TRBJ2-5, with a tentative D call TRBD2 (6 bases). CDR1 and CDR2 from the germline V gene are ENHRY and SYGVKD. The CDR3 has 14 residues. CDR3 loop: CAISDGTYQETRYF. The DNA of the CDR3 is TGTGCCATCAGCGATGGGACTTATCAAGAGACCCGGTACTTC.

This chain connects TRBV4-1 to TRBJ2-1; tentative D call: TRBD2 (6 bases). Germline V gives CDR1 MGHRA, CDR2 YSYEKL. Trimming cost V 1 base and J 8 bases, with 18 bases left between them. CDR3 length: 16 residues. The CDR3 DNA reads as TGCGCCAGCAGCCAAGTCGGAGGGAACCCCCGCCATGAGCAGTTCTTC. This translates into CASSQVGGNPRHEQFF.

This clonotype was detected only a few times. Just one base apart from a much larger clone, this may be a read error. The chain's CDR3 is CVSSLRDGAKNIQYF. CDR3 nucleotides: TGTGTCAGCAGCTTAAGGGACGGAGCCAAAAACATTCAGTACTTC. This chain joins TRBV7-6 and TRBJ2-4; TRBD1 or TRBD2 may be the D gene (5 bases each). There are 15 residues in the CDR3. Germline V gene data show CDR1 as SGHVS and CDR2 as FNYEAQ.

This rearrangement joins TRBV27 to TRBJ1-6; no firm D call. V lost 6 bases and J 4 bases, leaving 13 bases between the germline ends. The CDR3 runs to 15 residues. Germline CDR1 reads MNHEY; CDR2 reads SMNVEV (reference sequence). The CDR3 here is CASRAELSYNSPLHF. CDR3 coding DNA: TGTGCCAGCAGGGCGGAACTTTCTTATAATTCACCCCTCCACTTT.

The V and J genes are TRBV20-1 and TRBJ1-1, with 8 bases lining up with TRBD1. Trimming took 5 bases from V and 10 from J; bases not matched to a gene: 3. Germline V gene sequence: CDR1 DFQATT, CDR2 SNEGSKA (reference sequence). CDR3 length: 10 amino acids. This CDR3 reads CSAVTGGAFF. CDR3 sequence (DNA): TGCAGTGCTGTAACAGGGGGAGCTTTCTTT.

At least ten counts were recorded for this clonotype. The chain uses TRBV7-9 and TRBJ1-5; D is perhaps TRBD1 (6 bases). The CDR3 runs 14 residues. Germline V gene data show CDR1 as SEHNR and CDR2 as FQNEAQ (reference sequence). Trimming pared 5 bases from V and 4 bases from J, leaving 12 bases between. CDR3: CASSVTGSNQPQHF. DNA for the CDR3: TGTGCCAGCAGCGTGACAGGATCTAATCAGCCCCAGCATTTT. The whole variable domain, remainder taken from reference TRBV7-9 and TRBJ1-5, is DTGVSQNPRHKITKRGQNVTFRCDPISEHNRLYWYRQTLGQGPEFLTYFQNEAQLEKSRLLSDRFSAERPKGSFSTLEIQRTEQGDSAMYLCASSVTGSNQPQHFGDGTRLSIL.

The V gene is TRBV2, the J gene TRBJ2-1; 8 positions match TRBD1. This CDR3 is 17 amino acids long. V lost 5 bases, J lost 0 bases, and 9 bases stayed unmatched. Per the germline V gene, CDR1 is SNHLY and CDR2 is FYNNEI. The CDR3 loop reads CASSLDREYRSYNEQFF. The CDR3 DNA reads TGTGCCAGCAGTTTGGACAGGGAATATCGCTCCTACAATGAGCAGTTCTTC.

The chain carries TRBV20-1 and TRBJ1-1, with no clear D. The germline V and J ends were trimmed by 3 bases and 1 base, with 9 bases remaining between them. Germline V gives CDR1 DFQATT, CDR2 SNEGSKA (reference sequence). The CDR3 contains 13 residues. The CDR3 is CSARVRKNTEAFF. In DNA form, the CDR3 reads TGCAGTGCTAGGGTCAGAAAGAACACTGAAGCTTTCTTT.

This clonotype was seen a few times. The chain is built from TRBV5-8 and TRBJ1-1; D remains unclear. This CDR3 spans 14 amino acids. The V gene lost 2 bases and the J gene lost 6 bases, with 14 bases spanning the gap. The germline V gene encodes CDR1 SGHTS and CDR2 YDEGEE. CDR3 residues: CASSFRNDMAEAFF. In DNA form, the CDR3 reads TGTGCCAGCAGCTTCAGGAATGATATGGCTGAAGCTTTCTTT.

This clonotype was counted only a few times. This chain links TRBV6-6 with TRBJ2-3; D is perhaps TRBD1 (5 bases). Trimming pared 5 bases from V and 4 bases from J, leaving 16 bases between. In germline, CDR1 is MNHNY, CDR2 SVGAGI (reference sequence). The CDR3 is 15 residues long. The CDR3, as DNA: TGTGCCAGCAGTACAAACCCAGGGTCTCCAGATACGCAGTATTTT. The encoded protein is CASSTNPGSPDTQYF.

V is TRBV27 and J is TRBJ2-3, with TRBD2 as a possible D gene (7 bases). Deletions cut 3 bases from V and 4 bases from J, with 20 bases between. In germline, CDR1 is MNHEY, CDR2 SMNVEV (reference sequence). The CDR3 consists of 17 residues. The CDR3 sequence: CASSFNGGALEADTQYF. CDR3 DNA sequence: TGTGCCAGCAGTTTTAATGGGGGGGCCCTAGAAGCAGATACGCAGTATTTT.